This T cell receptor beta chain is from a study of T cells in Graves' hyperthyroidism and ophthalmopathy. On the study more broadly: Peripheral blood was acquired at first diagnosis, ahead of any therapy whatsoever.

Using RNA transcripts as the source, TCR beta CDR3 regions were amplified. Using the HTBI primer set, a first-round RT-PCR was run on the TCR CDR3. TCRdb re-derived calls from the multiplex PCR reads in MiXCR, one entry per CDR3 protein. Altogether 360,000 or so distinct CDR3 sequences are present, around 18% being singletons, with the ten largest covering around a sixth. This clonotype has a count of ten or more. The CDR3 is made up of 14 amino acids. The V segment lost 7 bases and the J segment 6 bases; nucleotides outside the gene matches: 9. Per germline, CDR1 MNHEY and CDR2 SVGAGI. The TCR sequence derives from a middle-aged woman with Graves' ophthalmopathy. The chain carries TRBV6-5 and TRBJ1-1; 9 bases are shared with TRBD1. The specimen was blood. The CDR3 region is CASTVGQGGPEAFF. The CDR3 DNA follows: TGTGCCAGCACCGTGGGACAGGGAGGTCCTGAAGCTTTCTTT.